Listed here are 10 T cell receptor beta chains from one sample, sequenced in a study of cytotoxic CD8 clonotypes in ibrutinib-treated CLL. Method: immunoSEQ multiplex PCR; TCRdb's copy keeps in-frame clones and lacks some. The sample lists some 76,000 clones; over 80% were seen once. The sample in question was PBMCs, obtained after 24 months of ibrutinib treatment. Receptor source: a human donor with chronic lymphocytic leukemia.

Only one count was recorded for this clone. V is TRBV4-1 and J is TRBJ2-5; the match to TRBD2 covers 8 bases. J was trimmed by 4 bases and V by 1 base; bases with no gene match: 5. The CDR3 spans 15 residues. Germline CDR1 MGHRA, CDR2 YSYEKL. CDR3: CASSQGSGNVETQYF. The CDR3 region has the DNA TGCGCCAGCAGCCAAGGTAGCGGGAATGTAGAGACCCAGTACTTC.

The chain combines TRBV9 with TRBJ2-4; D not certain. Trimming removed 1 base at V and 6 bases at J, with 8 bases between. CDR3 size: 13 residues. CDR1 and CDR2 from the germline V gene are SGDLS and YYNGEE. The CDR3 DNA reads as TGTGCCAGCAGCGTAAATACGGGAAACATTCAGTACTTC. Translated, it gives CASSVNTGNIQYF.

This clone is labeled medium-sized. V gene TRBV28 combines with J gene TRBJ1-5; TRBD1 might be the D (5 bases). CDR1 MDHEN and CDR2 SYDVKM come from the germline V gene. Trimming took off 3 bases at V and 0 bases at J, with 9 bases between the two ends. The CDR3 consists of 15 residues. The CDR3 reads CASSFGGFSNQPQHF. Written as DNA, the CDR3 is TGTGCCAGCAGTTTTGGGGGATTTAGCAATCAGCCCCAGCATTTT.

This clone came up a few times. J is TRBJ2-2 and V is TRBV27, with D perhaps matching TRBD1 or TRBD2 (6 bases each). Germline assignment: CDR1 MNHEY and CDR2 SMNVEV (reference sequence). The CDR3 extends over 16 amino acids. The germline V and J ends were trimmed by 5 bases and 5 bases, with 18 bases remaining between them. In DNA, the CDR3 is TGTGCCAGCAGTAATTATCCCAGGGGAGGTACCGGGGAGCTGTTTTTT. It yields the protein CASSNYPRGGTGELFF.

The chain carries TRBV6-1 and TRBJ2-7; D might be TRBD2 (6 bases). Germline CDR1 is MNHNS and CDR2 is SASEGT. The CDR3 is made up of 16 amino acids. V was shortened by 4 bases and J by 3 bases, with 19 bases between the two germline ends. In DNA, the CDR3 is TGTGCCAGCAGTGTATCTGGGGGTGCTAGCGTCTACGAGCAGTACTTC. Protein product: CASSVSGGASVYEQYF.

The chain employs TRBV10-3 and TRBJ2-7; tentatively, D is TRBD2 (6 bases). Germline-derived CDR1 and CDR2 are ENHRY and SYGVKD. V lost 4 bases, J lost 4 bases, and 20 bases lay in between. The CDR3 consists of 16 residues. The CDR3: CAISASSGPAGYEQYF. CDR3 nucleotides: TGTGCCATCAGTGCCTCCTCGGGCCCCGCGGGGTACGAGCAGTACTTC.

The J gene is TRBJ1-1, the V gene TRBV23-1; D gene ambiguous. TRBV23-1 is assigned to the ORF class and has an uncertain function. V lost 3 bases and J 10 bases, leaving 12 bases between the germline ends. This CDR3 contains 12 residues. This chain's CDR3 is CASSQPTRGAFF. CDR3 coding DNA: TGCGCCAGCAGTCAGCCGACCCGAGGAGCTTTCTTT.

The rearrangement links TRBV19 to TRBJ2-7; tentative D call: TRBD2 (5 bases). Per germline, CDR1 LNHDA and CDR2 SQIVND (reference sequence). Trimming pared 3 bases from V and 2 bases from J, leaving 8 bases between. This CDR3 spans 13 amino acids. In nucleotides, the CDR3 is TGTGCCAGTAGTATCGGGGAAACCTACGAGCAGTACTTC. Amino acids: CASSIGETYEQYF.

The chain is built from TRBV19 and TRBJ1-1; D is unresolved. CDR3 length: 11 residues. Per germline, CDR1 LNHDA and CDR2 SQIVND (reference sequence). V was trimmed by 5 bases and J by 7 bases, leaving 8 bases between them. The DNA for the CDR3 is TGTGCCAGTAGTGGGTGGTATGAAGCTTTCTTT. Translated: CASSGWYEAFF.

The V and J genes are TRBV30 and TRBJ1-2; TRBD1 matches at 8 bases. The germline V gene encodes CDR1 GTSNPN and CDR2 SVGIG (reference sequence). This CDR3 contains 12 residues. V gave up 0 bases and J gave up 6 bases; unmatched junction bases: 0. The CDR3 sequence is CAWSVQGDGYTF. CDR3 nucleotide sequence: TGTGCCTGGAGTGTACAGGGGGATGGCTACACCTTC.